The 10 T cell receptor beta chains below all came from one sample that was sequenced in a study of CD8 T cells in Susac syndrome. The RNA input was about 0.5 to 1 ug, and it was reverse transcribed with random hexamers. TCRdb passed the immunoSEQ multiplex PCR reads through MiXCR, listing each CDR3 protein once. The profile shows about 76,000 distinct CDR3 sequences, under 95% of them singletons. The sequenced sample consisted of CD8+ T cells from PBMCs. The source is a human donor with Susac syndrome.

The rearrangement uses TRBV7-9 and TRBJ1-1; D unresolved. This CDR3 contains 15 residues. Germline lookup yields CDR1 SEHNR and CDR2 FQNEAQ (reference sequence). V was pared by 7 bases and J by 3 bases, with 18 bases between. Here the CDR3 DNA reads TGTGCCAGCACCAAAAGTCCCCCAAGGGACACTGAAGCTTTCTTT. Protein product: CASTKSPPRDTEAFF.

The J gene is TRBJ1-1, the V gene TRBV20-1; D is undetermined. V gave up 6 bases and J gave up 2 bases, with 7 bases separating them. The CDR3 loop spans 11 amino acids. Germline CDR1 and CDR2: DFQATT and SNEGSKA (reference sequence). The DNA of the CDR3 is TGCAGTGCCCCCCCCAACACTGAAGCTTTCTTT. It codes for CSAPPNTEAFF.

V usage is TRBV9 and J usage is TRBJ1-2; TRBD1 aligns across 9 bases. CDR1 and CDR2 (germline): SGDLS, YYNGEE. Trimming took 3 bases from V and 2 from J; bases not matched to a gene: 5. The CDR3 covers 15 residues. CDR3 sequence: CASSGDREENYGYTF. Here the CDR3 DNA reads TGTGCCAGCAGCGGGGACAGGGAAGAAAACTATGGCTACACCTTC.

The CDR3 region has the DNA TGTGCCAGCAGTTTATTCGGACAGGGGGCGTACAATGAGCAGTTCTTC. Translation: CASSLFGQGAYNEQFF. The chain is built from TRBV12-3 or TRBV12-4 and TRBJ2-1, with 11 bases identical to TRBD1. CDR3 length: 16 amino acids. V was pared by 2 bases and J by 4 bases, with 4 bases of the junction left unmatched.

J is TRBJ2-7 and V is TRBV14; no clear D gene. This CDR3 has 14 residues. V lost 3 bases and J lost 3, with 12 bases in between. The V gene's germline CDR1 is SGHDN and CDR2 FVKESK. The chain's CDR3 is CASSHPPVIYEQYF. In DNA form, the CDR3 reads TGTGCCAGCAGCCATCCGCCGGTGATCTACGAGCAGTACTTC.

The rearrangement uses TRBV4-1 and TRBJ2-1, with D tentatively TRBD1 (6 bases). The CDR3 extends over 19 amino acids. Trimming shortened V by 1 base and J by 4 bases, and 23 bases separated the two germline ends. Germline V gene sequence: CDR1 MGHRA, CDR2 YSYEKL. CDR3 amino acids: CASSQGPRQATTIYNEQFF. The CDR3 DNA follows: TGCGCCAGCAGCCAAGGCCCTCGACAGGCGACGACGATTTACAATGAGCAGTTCTTC.

The chain couples TRBV20-1 to TRBJ2-3, with 10 bases fitting TRBD2. The CDR3 is made up of 16 amino acids. Germline V gene data show CDR1 as DFQATT and CDR2 as SNEGSKA (reference sequence). Trimming cost V 1 base and J 4 bases; bases outside gene matches: 8. The CDR3 bases are TGCAGTGCTAGAGTTGAGCGGGGGGGCCCCGCAGATACGCAGTATTTT. It specifies CSARVERGGPADTQYF.

Only one count was recorded for this clonotype. This sequence joins TRBV9 and TRBJ1-6, with D possibly TRBD1 on 6 matching bases. V lost 1 base and J lost 4, with 12 bases in between. The CDR3 extends over 16 amino acids. Germline V gene data show CDR1 as SGDLS and CDR2 as YYNGEE. CDR3 residues: CASSVSGTPYNSPLHF. DNA of the CDR3: TGTGCCAGCAGCGTAAGCGGGACACCTTATAATTCACCCCTCCACTTT.

The CDR3 loop reads CAWSVQQDTQYF. The CDR3 DNA reads TGTGCCTGGAGTGTACAGCAAGATACGCAGTATTTT. This sequence joins TRBV30 and TRBJ2-3; D gene unclear. V lost 0 bases, J lost 5 bases, and 6 bases lay in between. The germline V gene has CDR1 GTSNPN and CDR2 SVGIG (reference sequence). The CDR3 has 12 amino acids.

V gene TRBV5-4 combines with J gene TRBJ1-1; 9 nucleotides agree with TRBD1. J was trimmed by 1 base and V by 2 bases; bases with no gene match: 6. This CDR3 is 16 amino acids long. Germline assignment: CDR1 SGHNT and CDR2 YYREEE (reference sequence). CDR3 nucleotide sequence: TGTGCCAGCAGCTTCCGGACAGGGGACGCGAACACTGAAGCTTTCTTT. Amino acid sequence: CASSFRTGDANTEAFF.